These T cell receptor beta chains were read from a single sample in a study of brain T cells in children with intractable seizures. The repertoire was sequenced with immunoSEQ multiplex PCR; TCRdb's copy has only in-frame clones and lacks some. Here the sample spans a few hundred thousand clones, about 93% being singletons. Here the sequenced sample was peripheral blood, taken around 5 months after surgery. These receptors originate from a boy in the first two years of life with tuberous sclerosis and intractable seizures. The CDR3 runs from the conserved cysteine through the conserved F or W. The D gene is left open where the match is weak. Clone size, where shown, is once, few, many, or a class for clones that have expanded.

NA	TRBV12-5	NA	TRBJ1-5	TGTGCTAGTGGTTTGGGCGCGGGACAGCCCCAGCATTTT	CASGLGAGQPQHF
NA	TRBV7-9	NA	TRBJ1-1	TGTGCCAGCAGCTTAAGGACCACTGAAGCTTTCTTT	CASSLRTTEAFF
NA	TRBV19	NA	TRBJ2-5	TGTGCCAGTAGTAATCGCCCCGGAGGGACCCAGTACTTC	CASSNRPGGTQYF
TRBD2	TRBV11-3	NA	TRBJ2-7	TGTGCCAGCAGCTTAGAAGGGAGGGGATCGTACGAGCAGTACTTC	CASSLEGRGSYEQYF
NA	TRBV7-2	NA	TRBJ2-3	TGTGCCAGCAGCTTACCAAGCTTCTGGGGGTCTAGCACAGATACGCAGTATTTT	CASSLPSFWGSSTDTQYF
TRBD2	TRBV6-5	NA	TRBJ2-5	TGTGCCAGCACCAAAAGCGGGGCGGAGACCCAGTACTTC	CASTKSGAETQYF
NA	TRBV7-8	NA	TRBJ2-2	TGTGCCAGCAGCTTCCCGACGGCGTTCGCGAACACCGGGGAGCTGTTTTTT	CASSFPTAFANTGELFF
NA	TRBV2	NA	TRBJ2-1	TGTGCCAGCGCCCGGGTTCTCTCCTACAATGAGCAGTTCTTC	CASARVLSYNEQFF
TRBD1	TRBV9	NA	TRBJ2-7	TGTGCCAGCAGCGGTGGGGGACGACAGGGGGCCCACGAGCAGTACTTC	CASSGGGRQGAHEQYF
NA	TRBV9	NA	TRBJ2-3	TGTGCCAGCAGCGTAGAGGGGAGCACAGATACGCAGTATTTT	CASSVEGSTDTQYF
NA	TRBV24-1	NA	TRBJ2-3	TGTGCCACCAGTGACTTGACAGGCCGCGGGCAGTATTTT	CATSDLTGRGQYF
NA	TRBV29-1	few	TRBJ2-1	TGCAGCGTATACGTAAGCTCCTACAATGAGCAGTTCTTC	CSVYVSSYNEQFF
NA	TRBV11-2	NA	TRBJ1-1	TGTGCCAGCAGCGGACGCGTGTCCAATAAAGGGGCTGAAGCTTTCTTT	CASSGRVSNKGAEAFF
TRBD2	TRBV2	NA	TRBJ2-5	TGTGCCAGCAGTGAGTCTACGAGCGGGAGAGGTGAGACCCAGTACTTC	CASSESTSGRGETQYF
TRBD1	TRBV30	NA	TRBJ1-1	TGTGCCTTCAAACAGGGGGCTCAAGGCTTAAACACTGAAGCTTTCTTT	CAFKQGAQGLNTEAFF
NA	TRBV19	NA	TRBJ1-2	TGTGCCACTAGACAGAGCTATGGCTACACCTTC	CATRQSYGYTF
NA	TRBV30	NA	TRBJ1-3	TGTGCCTGGGAGGGGATCGGAAACACCATATATTTT	CAWEGIGNTIYF
TRBD2	TRBV19	NA	TRBJ2-1	TGTGCCAGTAGTATAGGACTAGCGGTATACAATGAGCAGTTCTTC	CASSIGLAVYNEQFF
NA	TRBV6-5	NA	TRBJ1-1	TGTGCCAGCAGTTACTCGAAGGCAGGGGAAGCTTTCTTT	CASSYSKAGEAFF
NA	TRBV18	once	TRBJ1-1	TGTGCCAGCTCACCACAACAGGGCGTCGACACTGAAGCTTTCTTT	CASSPQQGVDTEAFF
TRBD1	TRBV28	NA	TRBJ2-7	TGTGCCAGCAGAGGGGGCGCCTACGAGCAGTACTTC	CASRGGAYEQYF
TRBD1	TRBV24-1	NA	TRBJ2-1	TGTGCCACCAGTGGACCGGGACAGGCCTCCTACAATGAGCAGTTCTTC	CATSGPGQASYNEQFF
TRBD2	TRBV5-1	once	TRBJ2-7	TGCGCCAGCAGCTTGGGCCTGACTAGCGGGAGCTACGAGCAGTACTTC	CASSLGLTSGSYEQYF
TRBD2	TRBV25-1	NA	TRBJ2-1	TGTGCCAGCAGTGTAACTAGCGGGAGGGCCAATGAGCAGTTCTTC	CASSVTSGRANEQFF
NA	TRBV19	NA	TRBJ1-5	TGTGCCAGTAGTATCCGAGGACAGTTGAATCAGCCCCAGCATTTT	CASSIRGQLNQPQHF
TRBD2	TRBV5-1	NA	TRBJ2-2	TGCGCCAGCAGCTTGGAGCCAGCGGGAACGACGAACACCGGGGAGCTGTTTTTT	CASSLEPAGTTNTGELFF
NA	TRBV29-1	NA	TRBJ2-7	TGCAGCGTTGAAGTCCCGGACGGCTACGAGCAGTACTTC	CSVEVPDGYEQYF
NA	TRBV21-1	NA	TRBJ2-7	TGTGCCAGCAGCAAAAGATCCTACGAGCAGTACTTC	CASSKRSYEQYF
TRBD1	TRBV5-1	NA	TRBJ1-2	TGCGCCAGCAGCTTGGATGGGACAGGGGCCAATGGCTACACCTTC	CASSLDGTGANGYTF
NA	TRBV23-1	NA	TRBJ1-1	TGCGCCAGCAGTCAATCGGCAGGGTGGGGAGCTTTCTTT	CASSQSAGWGAFF
NA	TRBV6-5	once	TRBJ2-3	TGTGCCAGCAGTTACCGGGGCGGAGATACGCAGTATTTT	CASSYRGGDTQYF
TRBD2	TRBV7-3	few	TRBJ2-3	TGTGCCAGCAGCTTAACGAGCCTAGCGGGAGGGCCAGGGGATACGCAGTATTTT	CASSLTSLAGGPGDTQYF
NA	TRBV9	NA	TRBJ1-3	TGTGCCAGCAGCCCCCCCGGACGGACGGGATTCTTCTCTGGAAACACCATATATTTT	CASSPPGRTGFFSGNTIYF
NA	TRBV19	once	TRBJ2-1	TGTGCCAGTAGTATAGTGAGGGGGTACTCCTACAATGAGCAGTTCTTC	CASSIVRGYSYNEQFF
TRBD1	TRBV6-5	NA	TRBJ1-6	TGTGCCAGCTGCCCCGGACAGGGTAATTCACCCCTCCACTTT	CASCPGQGNSPLHF
NA	TRBV28	NA	TRBJ1-5	TGTGCCAGCAGTTTTGACAGAGTGGCCAATCAGCCCCAGCATTTT	CASSFDRVANQPQHF
TRBD1	TRBV24-1	NA	TRBJ2-2	TGTGCCACCAGTGATCCGGGACAGGGATTCGGGGAGCTGTTTTTT	CATSDPGQGFGELFF
TRBD2	TRBV9	NA	TRBJ2-3	TGTGCCAGCAGCGGGACTAGCGGGAGAGATACGCAGTATTTT	CASSGTSGRDTQYF
NA	TRBV7-9	NA	TRBJ2-7	TGTGCCAGCAGCTTAACTTCGTCCGAGCAGTACTTC	CASSLTSSEQYF
NA	TRBV6-5	NA	TRBJ1-2	TGTGCCAGCAGTACAACTGCCAACTATGGCTACACCTTC	CASSTTANYGYTF
NA	TRBV25-1	NA	TRBJ1-3	TGTGCCAGCAGGACAGGTGGAAACACCATATATTTT	CASRTGGNTIYF
NA	TRBV28	once	TRBJ1-4	TGTGCCAGCAGTTCCGGGGAGGCTGGAAATGAAAAACTGTTTTTT	CASSSGEAGNEKLFF
NA	TRBV7-9	NA	TRBJ1-2	TGTGCCAGCAGCGCCATTACGGAAGCTCAAGGCTACACCTTC	CASSAITEAQGYTF
NA	TRBV19	NA	TRBJ1-1	TGTGCCAGTAGTATTGACACTATGAACACTGAAGCTTTCTTT	CASSIDTMNTEAFF
NA	TRBV11-2	NA	TRBJ2-2	TGTGCCAGCAGCTCAAATTCGAACACCGGGGAGCTGTTTTTT	CASSSNSNTGELFF
NA	TRBV4-2	NA	TRBJ2-3	TGTGCCAGCAGCCCTCTAGCGTTAGATACGCAGTATTTT	CASSPLALDTQYF
TRBD2	TRBV9	NA	TRBJ2-3	TGTGCCAGCAAGGCGGGAGGAGCTAGCACAGATACGCAGTATTTT	CASKAGGASTDTQYF
NA	TRBV2	NA	TRBJ2-1	TGTGCCAGCAGGTCCCAGGGAATCAACAATGAGCAGTTCTTC	CASRSQGINNEQFF
NA	TRBV27	NA	TRBJ1-2	TGTGCCAGCTCTGCCCTCGGATACCGTAACTATGGCTACACCTTC	CASSALGYRNYGYTF
NA	TRBV7-2	NA	TRBJ1-3	TGTGCCAGCAGCTTAGTCTCTGGAAACACCATATATTTT	CASSLVSGNTIYF
NA	TRBV7-3	NA	TRBJ1-1	TGTGCCAGCAGCTTTAAGGGGAGCACTGAAGCTTTCTTT	CASSFKGSTEAFF
NA	TRBV4-1	NA	TRBJ2-1	TGCGCCAGCAGCCAAAGTGACGGGGCAGGACGTGGGAATGAGCAGTTCTTC	CASSQSDGAGRGNEQFF
NA	TRBV27	NA	TRBJ1-2	TGTGCCAGCAGTTCTAGGACAGAGGCGGGAGGCTACACCTTC	CASSSRTEAGGYTF